This T cell receptor beta chain was captured by sequencing in a study of regulatory T cells in long-lasting Graves disease. Many counts were recorded for this clonotype. Germline V gene sequence: CDR1 SQVTM, CDR2 ANQGSEA. The V segment lost 6 bases and the J segment 4 bases; nucleotides outside the gene matches: 7. The CDR3 runs to 13 residues. The time point was: newly diagnosed GD, antithyroid drugs for less than 3 months. Following extraction of RNA from PBMCs, that RNA was used to make the TCR library. Graves' disease diagnosis relied on American Thyroid Association guidelines. Arm-PCR with iRepertoire HTBI primers amplified the CDR3 regions for these TCR beta libraries. TCRdb called the multiplex PCR reads again in MiXCR, with one record for every CDR3 protein. The sample includes more than 450,000 distinct CDR3 sequences, about 12% seen only once; the top ten take about 8.3%. The same sample was also studied in work on T cells in Graves' hyperthyroidism and ophthalmopathy. This second study notes: Progression to ophthalmopathy was predicted a median of about six months early.

The chain recombines TRBV29-1 with TRBJ2-5, with 8 bases matching TRBD2. Specimen: peripheral blood mononuclear cells (PBMCs), collected at new diagnosis, from a patient treated with antithyroid drugs. The sequence derives from a woman younger than 45 with Graves disease. The CDR3 sequence is CSVESGRGETQYF. The DNA of the CDR3 is TGCAGCGTCGAAAGCGGGAGAGGAGAGACCCAGTACTTC.